Shown below are 9 T cell receptor beta chains from a single sample sequenced in a study of blood T cell repertoires in COVID-19. The protocol was immunoSEQ multiplex PCR, while the TCRdb copy is restricted to in-frame clones and leaves out a portion. This sample carries approximately 250,000 clones, roughly 81% of them seen once, and the ten largest clones take roughly 4%. The sample comprised peripheral blood. Receptors were obtained from a man aged 50 or older with acute or convalescent COVID-19.

This clone was seen only once. V is TRBV18 and J is TRBJ1-4; D is possibly TRBD1 (5 bases). CDR3 length: 13 amino acids. V lost 3 bases and J 8 bases, leaving 10 bases between the germline ends. Germline V CDR1 and CDR2: KGHSH, LQKENI. This CDR3 is CASSPGGPEKLFF. The CDR3 bases are TGTGCCAGCTCACCGGGGGGACCGGAAAAACTGTTTTTT.

This chain joins TRBV29-1 and TRBJ1-1; D call uncertain. The CDR3 is made up of 16 amino acids. Germline CDR1 and CDR2: SQVTM and ANQGSEA. The ends were cut back, 2 bases at V and 0 bases at J, with 16 bases in the middle. The CDR3 DNA sequence: TGCAGCGTTGAATCCCCAAGGAGGGTTATGAACACTGAAGCTTTCTTT. It yields the protein CSVESPRRVMNTEAFF.

The sample holds a few counts of this clone. The chain is built from TRBV19 and TRBJ1-2; 7 nucleotides line up with TRBD1. With V trimmed by 10 bases and J by 2 bases, 13 bases remained unmatched. Germline CDR1 and CDR2: LNHDA and SQIVND (reference sequence). The CDR3 is made up of 15 amino acids. DNA for the CDR3: TGTGCCACCAGGGGGTTGGCAGGGCAGAACTATGGCTACACCTTC. It yields the protein CATRGLAGQNYGYTF.

The chain is built from TRBV7-9 and TRBJ1-2; D is unclear. The germline CDR1 and CDR2 sequences are SEHNR and FQNEAQ (reference sequence). Trimming took off 0 bases at V and 4 bases at J, with 15 bases between the two ends. This CDR3 has 16 residues. CDR3 in amino acids: CASSLASGSGFYGYTF. As DNA, the CDR3 is TGTGCCAGCAGCTTAGCATCCGGGTCCGGATTCTATGGCTACACCTTC.

The chain employs TRBV21-1 and TRBJ1-6. TRBV21-1 is deemed a pseudogene. This CDR3 contains 16 residues. The CDR3 sequence: CASSKNRSSYNSPLHF. Here the CDR3 DNA reads TGTGCCAGCAGCAAAAACCGGAGCTCCTATAATTCACCCCTCCACTTT.

The rearrangement links TRBV7-3 to TRBJ1-1; TRBD1 might be the D (5 bases). Trimming removed 1 base at V and 1 base at J, with 13 bases between. Germline V gives CDR1 SGHTA, CDR2 FQGTGA. This CDR3 contains 16 residues. CDR3 bases: TGTGCCAGCAGCTTAATACGGGGGGTACGGAACACTGAAGCTTTCTTT. This encodes CASSLIRGVRNTEAFF.

The chain links TRBV18 to TRBJ1-4; TRBD1 aligns across 7 bases. CDR1 is KGHSH, CDR2 LQKENI, per germline. Unmatched junction bases numbered 8, after V lost 4 bases and J lost 3 bases. The CDR3 has 16 residues. The CDR3 protein is CASSLTKTGPNEKLFF. The CDR3 region has the DNA TGTGCCAGCTCACTTACTAAGACAGGGCCTAATGAAAAACTGTTTTTT.

The chain combines TRBV7-9 with TRBJ1-4, with 12 bases that match TRBD1. V shed 0 bases and J 8 bases; nucleotides not matched to a gene: 7. Germline values: CDR1 SEHNR, CDR2 FQNEAQ (reference sequence). The CDR3 is 17 amino acids. The CDR3 is CASSLASGQGAYEKLFF. The CDR3 nucleotides read TGTGCCAGCAGCTTAGCCTCGGGACAGGGGGCCTACGAAAAACTGTTTTTT. The full variable domain, rest sourced from reference TRBV7-9 and TRBJ1-4, is DTGVSQNPRHKITKRGQNVTFRCDPISEHNRLYWYRQTLGQGPEFLTYFQNEAQLEKSRLLSDRFSAERPKGSFSTLEIQRTEQGDSAMYLCASSLASGQGAYEKLFFGSGTQLSVL.

The J gene is TRBJ1-1, the V gene TRBV10-2; weak D call: TRBD1 (5 bases). This CDR3 has 11 amino acids. Trimming left V 7 bases short and J 7 bases short, with 10 bases between. Germline CDR1 WSHSY, CDR2 SAAADI. The CDR3 loop is CASTPGIEAFF. The DNA for the CDR3 is TGCGCCAGCACCCCAGGGATTGAAGCTTTCTTT.